The 17 T cell receptor beta chains given below trace back to one sample, sequenced in a study of cytomegalovirus exposure and HLA in healthy donors. Amplification used 60 Vbeta primers and 13 Jbeta primers. Profiled with immunoSEQ multiplex PCR; TCRdb holds only in-frame clones, not every one. Among about 190,000 clones listed, roughly 79% were seen once. The sequencing sample was made of PBMCs. These receptor sequences come from a woman younger than 35 in good health and CMV-seronegative.

This clone has only a few counts. The chain uses TRBV6-5 and TRBJ1-4; D remains unclear. Between the trimmed V and J ends, which lost 8 bases and 4 bases, there was a span of 14 bases. The CDR3 sequence is 14 residues long. The germline V gene encodes CDR1 MNHEY and CDR2 SVGAGI. The CDR3, as DNA: TGTGCCAGCCCCGAGGGAGTTTATAATGAAAAACTGTTTTTT. It encodes CASPEGVYNEKLFF.

The rearrangement links TRBV7-9 to TRBJ1-2; the match to TRBD1 covers 8 bases. Looked up from germline, CDR1 is SEHNR and CDR2 is FQNEAQ (reference sequence). The CDR3 contains 15 residues. Trimming removed 5 bases from V and 2 bases from J; junction bases left unmatched: 7. CDR3 residues: CASSRGTGQNYGYTF. The CDR3 DNA reads as TGTGCCAGCAGCCGAGGGACAGGCCAAAACTATGGCTACACCTTC.

The V call is TRBV30, the J call TRBJ2-7; 8 bases are shared with TRBD2. The CDR3 runs 14 residues. Germline V CDR1 and CDR2: GTSNPN, SVGIG (reference sequence). Losses at the gene ends were 3 bases for V and 0 bases for J; bases not matched to a gene: 4. CDR3 bases: TGTGCCTGGAGGCGCAGCGGGAGCTCCTACGAGCAGTACTTC. It specifies CAWRRSGSSYEQYF.

CDR3 protein: CASGAGGQETQYF. The CDR3 DNA is TGTGCCAGCGGAGCAGGGGGGCAAGAGACCCAGTACTTC. The genes are TRBV25-1 and TRBJ2-5; D might be TRBD1 (7 bases). The CDR3 contains 13 residues. The V gene lost 8 bases and the J gene lost 2 bases, with 12 bases spanning the gap. Germline CDR1 MGHDK, CDR2 SYGVNS.

V gene TRBV28 combines with J gene TRBJ2-4; D uncertain. The CDR3 consists of 14 residues. Germline lookup yields CDR1 MDHEN and CDR2 SYDVKM. With 2 bases removed from V and 0 bases from J, the gap between germline ends came to 5 bases. In DNA, the CDR3 is TGTGCCAGCAGTTTACCCGTAGCCAAAAACATTCAGTACTTC. This gives the protein CASSLPVAKNIQYF. Drawing the rest from reference TRBV28 and TRBJ2-4, the complete variable domain is DVKVTQSSRYLVKRTGEKVFLECVQDMDHENMFWYRQDPGLGLRLIYFSYDVKMKEKGDIPEGYSVSREKKERFSLILESASTNQTSMYLCASSLPVAKNIQYFGAGTRLSVL.

A word on this clone: This CDR3 is also generated by other DNA sequences in the sample. The chain links TRBV12-5 to TRBJ1-2; 7 positions match TRBD1. V lost 1 base, J lost 8 bases, and 4 bases stayed unmatched. The V gene's germline CDR1 is LGHNT and CDR2 FRNRAP. The CDR3 contains 13 residues. The DNA for the CDR3 is TGTGCTAGTGGTTTGGGACAGGGACACGGCTACACCTTC. Translation: CASGLGQGHGYTF.

This clone occurred once. J is TRBJ2-2 and V is TRBV6-4; tentatively, D is TRBD2 (5 bases). The CDR3 has 12 residues. The V end was cut by 10 bases, the J end by 6 bases, with 12 bases between. Germline V CDR1 and CDR2: MRHNA, SNTAGT. For the CDR3, the DNA is TGTGCCACCAAAACTAGTTCCGGGGAGCTGTTTTTT. Its translation is CATKTSSGELFF.

A word on this clone: Other DNA sequences within the sample encode an identical CDR3. The rearrangement links TRBV29-1 to TRBJ2-2; 9 bases are shared with TRBD2. Unmatched junction bases numbered 9, after V lost 5 bases and J lost 8 bases. There are 14 residues in the CDR3. The germline CDR1 and CDR2 sequences are SQVTM and ANQGSEA. CDR3 in amino acids: CSVLAGDSTGELFF. In DNA, the CDR3 is TGCAGCGTTTTAGCGGGAGATAGCACTGGGGAGCTGTTTTTT.

The sample holds one count of this clone. J is TRBJ2-2 and V is TRBV2; possibly TRBD2 for D (6 bases). Germline V CDR1 and CDR2: SNHLY, FYNNEI. The V and J ends lost 4 bases and 7 bases respectively, with 7 bases between them. This CDR3 has 12 amino acids. DNA of the CDR3: TGTGCCAGCAGTGCGGGAGTCGGGGAGCTGTTTTTT. Its protein product is CASSAGVGELFF.

This clone appeared once. This chain connects TRBV7-9 to TRBJ1-1; TRBD1 might be the D (5 bases). Per germline, CDR1 SEHNR and CDR2 FQNEAQ (reference sequence). The V end was cut by 4 bases, the J end by 1 base, with 16 bases between. The CDR3 totals 16 residues. The CDR3 is CASSYVRGTTNTEAFF. CDR3 in DNA: TGTGCCAGCAGCTACGTCCGGGGGACGACGAACACTGAAGCTTTCTTT.

The rearrangement joins TRBV5-1 to TRBJ1-1, with TRBD1 matching 9 bases. With V trimmed by 4 bases and J by 5 bases, 6 bases remained unmatched. Germline lookup yields CDR1 SGHRS and CDR2 YFSETQ. The CDR3 is 14 amino acids. This CDR3 reads CASSTRQGGTEAFF. The DNA of the CDR3 is TGCGCCAGCAGCACTAGACAGGGGGGAACTGAAGCTTTCTTT.

The rearrangement links TRBV6-1 to TRBJ1-2, with TRBD1 matching 7 bases. The germline V gene has CDR1 MNHNS and CDR2 SASEGT. The V segment lost 4 bases and the J segment 4 bases; nucleotides outside the gene matches: 3. The CDR3 contains 13 residues. The CDR3 bases are TGTGCCAGCAGTGGCAGGGGGGCCTATGGCTACACCTTC. Translation: CASSGRGAYGYTF.

V is TRBV27 and J is TRBJ1-5, with D possibly matching TRBD1 (5 bases). The V end was cut by 2 bases, the J end by 0 bases, with 8 bases between. There are 15 residues in the CDR3. Germline CDR1 is MNHEY and CDR2 is SMNVEV (reference sequence). This CDR3 reads CASSLDSYSNQPQHF. The CDR3 bases are TGTGCCAGCAGTTTAGACAGTTATAGCAATCAGCCCCAGCATTTT.

The CDR3 reads CASSASEKLFF. CDR3 DNA: TGTGCCAGCAGCGCGAGTGAAAAACTGTTTTTT. This sequence joins TRBV5-6 and TRBJ1-4; no firm D call. Deletions cut 4 bases from V and 7 bases from J, with 5 bases between. This CDR3 has 11 amino acids. The germline V gene encodes CDR1 SGHDT and CDR2 YYEEEE.

The chain has TRBV2 and TRBJ2-7; 8 nucleotides agree with TRBD1. Germline assignment: CDR1 SNHLY and CDR2 FYNNEI. This CDR3 is built from 15 residues. The V gene end was trimmed by 6 bases and the J gene end by 3 bases; junction bases not matched to a gene: 10. CDR3 protein: CASRVRDRPNYEQYF. The CDR3, as DNA: TGTGCCAGCAGGGTTCGGGACAGGCCTAACTACGAGCAGTACTTC.

This clone has a handful of counts. The V and J genes are TRBV4-3 and TRBJ2-2; TRBD1 is a possible D gene (6 bases). The CDR3 is made up of 14 amino acids. The V gene's germline CDR1 is LGHNA and CDR2 YSLEER. V was trimmed by 1 base and J by 8 bases, leaving 11 bases between them. The CDR3 loop is CASSQATTGGELFF. The CDR3 DNA is TGCGCCAGCAGCCAAGCCACCACAGGGGGGGAGCTGTTTTTT.

The chain links TRBV5-1 to TRBJ1-5, with 9 bases identical to TRBD1. The CDR3 extends over 14 amino acids. Germline V CDR1 and CDR2: SGHRS, YFSETQ. Trimming took 4 bases from V and 2 from J; bases not matched to a gene: 1. The CDR3 DNA follows: TGCGCCAGCAGCCGGACAGGGGGCAATCAGCCCCAGCATTTT. It is translated as CASSRTGGNQPQHF.